The source of this T cell receptor beta chain is a study of shared clonotypes between healthy human individuals. Study information: The study enrolled a couple of women and a few men aged 18 to 49.

Libraries were prepared by immunoSEQ multiplex PCR; TCRdb keeps only in-frame clonotypes and omits some of them. Here the sample spans a few million clones, approximately 94% being singletons. Remarks on this clone: Its antigen is still unknown.

Germline CDR1 is SNHLY and CDR2 is FYNNEI. The CDR3 has 14 amino acids. Trimming at V came to 4 bases and at J to 7 bases, leaving 2 bases not matched to a gene. Study-level results: Around 5% was the fraction of naive CD4 clonotypes found shared across four donors.

The J gene is TRBJ2-1, the V gene TRBV2; TRBD2 matches 12 bases. The clonotype originates from a man younger than 35 in good health. Sequencing was carried out using naive CD4+ T cells sorted from blood. Subset reported: CD45RA+ positively selected. The CDR3 DNA reads TGTGCCAGCAGTGTTACTAGCGGGAGGAATGAGCAGTTCTTC. The encoded protein is CASSVTSGRNEQFF.